The entry below gives a single TCR beta chain sequence along with its context. There is no known antigen for this receptor. Base qualities are not provided; no much larger clone lies one nucleotide away. Library creation used the immunoSEQ multiplex PCR assay. DNA from the cultured and isolated CD4+ T cells underwent TCR beta CDR3 sequencing. The paper's data handling went like this. Non-productive TCR sequences were discarded, and reads were trimmed to the CDR3 region, with only CDR3s of 7 or more amino acids retained. Antigen-specific clonotypes were identified with the MANAFEST web app by comparing expansion in peptide wells against reference cultures. For clones to be considered positive, expansion at FDR<0.05 versus reference and all other wells, an odds ratio above 5, and a frequency above 0.1% in two replicate wells were required. Clonotypes significantly expanded in SARS-CoV-2 spike wells and in at least one common cold coronavirus spike condition were defined as cross-reactive. Levenshtein distance calculated with the stringdist R package was used to assess CDR3 similarity, and unrooted trees were constructed with ape in R 3.6.1. TCRdb stores this immuneACCESS table with in-frame sequences only. Part of the clones is absent; in the studies checked, under half of the shortfall reflects unresolved V genes, and no reason is known for the rest. V and J calls and clone size are those listed in that table; D and trimming were worked out from the DNA. Across this sample there are some 40,000 clones, with around 73% seen only once. The leading ten clones occupy about a sixth of the sample.

The source of the sample is a study of vaccination effects on CD4 cells after COVID-19 (dated by TCRdb to about 2022). About the full investigation: Participants received two doses of either the BNT162b2 or the mRNA-1273 mRNA SARS-CoV-2 vaccine. Pre-vaccine samples were collected from a couple of convalescent patients 16 days and one week before the first dose, corresponding to 142 and 148 days after COVID-19 diagnosis. SARS-CoV-2 spike-specific CD4+ TCR repertoires were compared before and after mRNA vaccination in COVID-19 convalescent patients and in infection-naive vaccine recipients. Altogether, roughly 10 COVID-19 convalescent patients and several SARS-CoV-2-naive healthy vaccine recipients made up the full study. In the study, cultures from other donors were sequenced using the Oncomine TCR Beta short-read assay on an Illumina iSeq 100. The full study reports these points: Only a small number of convalescent patients were included, and no early post-infection timepoints were available, which limited the study. Both infection-induced and vaccine-induced clones contracted markedly at late post-vaccination timepoints, which is consistent with waning T cell responses. In convalescent patients, the post-vaccine spike-reactive repertoire consisted mainly of new vaccine-induced clones, largely distinct from infection-induced clones.

From a lookup of the germline V gene, CDR1 and CDR2 are SGHTA and FQGNSA. Its CDR3 holds 15 amino acids, cysteine through phenylalanine. The kept DNA is CDR3 alone, 45 bases in frame from the first base. V and J are truncated by 5 bases and 2 bases respectively, leaving an intervening sequence of 10 bases. The ViraFEST assay stimulated PBMC with viral peptide pools and then used TCR sequencing to identify antigen-specific CD4+ T cell clonotypes by expansion. After about 10 days of culture, CD4+ T cells were isolated with the EasySep CD4+ T cell isolation kit. Convalescent patients had PCR-confirmed SARS-CoV-2 infection between March and December 2020, before Alpha, Beta and Delta variants emerged in the United States. A few million PBMC per well were cultured with around 9.8 ug/ml peptides in IMDM containing approximately 4.7% human AB serum, approximately 9.9 IU/ml IL-2 and gentamicin. Half of the culture medium was replaced with fresh IL-2-containing medium on days 3 and 7. Each peptide stimulation condition was cultured in triplicate wells unless otherwise noted. Using Ficoll-Paque Plus gradient centrifugation, PBMC were separated from whole blood and then either used fresh or cryopreserved at -140C. The overlapping peptide pools covered the spike proteins of SARS-CoV-2 as well as those of the common cold coronaviruses HCoV-NL63, HCoV-OC43 and HCoV-229E. Genomic DNA was extracted from cultured CD4+ T cells with the QIAamp micro DNA kit.

The source was CD4+ T cells from PBMCs cultured with HCoV-NL63 spike peptides, collected before COVID-19 vaccination. The intended sense of this specimen's cell subset or site label: HCoV-NL63 spike overlapping peptide pool stimulation. This chain joins TRBV7-2 to TRBJ2-6; the D gene cannot be named for sure. This sequence was found in a human donor who had a prior SARS-CoV-2 infection. The CDR3 protein sequence reads: CASSPPPAGANVLTF. The sequence in DNA is TGTGCCAGCAGCCCCCCCCCGGCTGGGGCCAACGTCCTGACTTTC.